These 7 T cell receptor beta chains originate from one sample sequenced in a study of T cells in Graves' hyperthyroidism and ophthalmopathy. There were TCR beta CDR3 regions amplified from RNA transcripts. The HTBI primer set served for first-round RT-PCR of the TCR CDR3. Via MiXCR, TCRdb re-called the multiplex PCR reads, giving one row per CDR3 protein. Altogether around 280,000 distinct CDR3 sequences are present, 10% to 15% being singletons, with the ten largest covering 6% to 8%. What was sequenced was blood. The receptors were sampled from a woman aged 25-40 years with Graves' hyperthyroidism that later progressed to Graves' ophthalmopathy.

Points on this clonotype: This may arise from a read error, as a much more abundant clone is one base away. The chain uses TRBV30 and TRBJ1-3, with no clear D. The CDR3 extends over 13 amino acids. Looked up from germline, CDR1 is GTSNPN and CDR2 is SVGIG (reference sequence). This CDR3 is CAWSTISGNTIHF. For the CDR3, the DNA is TGTGCCTGGAGTACCATCTCTGGAAACACCATACATTTT.

This clonotype was seen a handful of times. V usage is TRBV9 and J usage is TRBJ2-7; 16 nucleotides match TRBD2. From germline, CDR1 is SGDLS and CDR2 YYNGEE. V lost 4 bases and J lost 5; bases outside the gene matches: 3. The CDR3 loop spans 15 amino acids. The CDR3 nucleotides read TGTGCCAGCAGCCTTGGGACTAGCGGGGGGGACGAGCAGTACTTC. Its protein product is CASSLGTSGGDEQYF.

The J gene is TRBJ2-7, the V gene TRBV29-1, with D possibly TRBD1 on 7 matching bases. CDR3 length equals 13 residues. CDR1 and CDR2 (germline): SQVTM, ANQGSEA. V was pared by 2 bases and J by 4 bases, with 12 bases between. The CDR3 region has the DNA TGCAGCGTTGAATACAGGGGACTTTACGAGCAGTACTTC. Protein: CSVEYRGLYEQYF.

This clonotype was detected many times. The V and J genes are TRBV7-2 and TRBJ2-7; no reliable D call. V was shortened by 3 bases and J by 1 base, with 13 bases between the two germline ends. This CDR3 contains 15 residues. Germline V gene sequence: CDR1 SGHTA, CDR2 FQGNSA. The CDR3 is CASSFRQISSYEQYF. The CDR3 coding sequence is TGTGCCAGCAGCTTTCGACAAATCTCTTCCTACGAGCAGTACTTC.

This clonotype was seen ten or more times. This rearrangement joins TRBV7-2 to TRBJ2-7, with D possibly being TRBD1 (6 bases). The CDR3 contains 14 residues. Germline CDR1 reads SGHTA; CDR2 reads FQGNSA. Trimming cost V 5 bases and J 2 bases, with 13 bases left between them. The CDR3: CASSQTGSTYEQYF. The CDR3 nucleotides are TGTGCCAGCAGCCAGACAGGATCAACCTACGAGCAGTACTTC.

The table lists this clonotype with a count of one. The chain couples TRBV12-3 or TRBV12-4 to TRBJ2-3; 9 bases map to TRBD2. Trimming took 8 bases from V and 8 from J; bases not matched to a gene: 8. The CDR3 length is 13 residues. The CDR3 is CASGSGSGVTQYF. CDR3 nucleotide sequence: TGTGCCAGCGGTAGCGGGAGCGGGGTTACGCAGTATTTT.

This clonotype was counted at least ten times. CDR3 sequence: CASSPYTDTQYF. CDR3 nucleotides: TGTGCCAGCTCACCGTACACAGATACGCAGTATTTT. The V call is TRBV18, the J call TRBJ2-3; no definite D call. This CDR3 spans 12 amino acids. The germline V gene has CDR1 KGHSH and CDR2 LQKENI. Trimming cost V 3 bases and J 2 bases, with 3 bases left between them.